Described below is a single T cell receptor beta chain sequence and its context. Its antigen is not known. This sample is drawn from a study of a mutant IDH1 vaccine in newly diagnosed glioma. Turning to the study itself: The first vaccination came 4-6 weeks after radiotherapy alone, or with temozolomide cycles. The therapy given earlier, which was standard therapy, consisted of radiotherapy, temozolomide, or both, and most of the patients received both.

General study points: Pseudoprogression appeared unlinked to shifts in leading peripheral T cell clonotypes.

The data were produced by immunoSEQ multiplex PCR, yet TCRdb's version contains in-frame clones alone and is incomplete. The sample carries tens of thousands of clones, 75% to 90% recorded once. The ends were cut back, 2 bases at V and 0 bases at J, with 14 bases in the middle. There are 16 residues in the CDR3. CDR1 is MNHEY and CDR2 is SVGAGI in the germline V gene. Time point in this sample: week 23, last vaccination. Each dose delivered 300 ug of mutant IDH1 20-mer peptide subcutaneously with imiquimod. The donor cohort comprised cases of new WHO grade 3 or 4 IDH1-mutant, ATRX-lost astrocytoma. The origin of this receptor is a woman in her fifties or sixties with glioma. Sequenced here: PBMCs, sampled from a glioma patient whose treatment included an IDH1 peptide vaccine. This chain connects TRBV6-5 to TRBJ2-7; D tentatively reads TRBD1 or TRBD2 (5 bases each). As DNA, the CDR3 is TGTGCCAGCAGTTACGGGGGATCCCCTCGCTCCTACGAGCAGTACTTC. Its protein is CASSYGGSPRSYEQYF.